Each of the 32 T cell receptor beta chains below was sequenced from the same sample in a study of OX40 agonist ivuxolimab in advanced cancers. Clones were read by immunoSEQ multiplex PCR, and TCRdb kept only the in-frame ones, dropping some. The table records about 36,000 clones, just under 75% of them present only once. The specimen was CD4+ or CD8+ T cells sorted from blood, collected in a trial of the OX40 agonist ivuxolimab. Every receptor here comes from an adult with an advanced solid tumor such as melanoma, head and neck, liver or kidney cancer.

This clone was counted a single time. The rearrangement uses TRBV5-1 and TRBJ1-4, with a weak D call TRBD1 (6 bases). Looked up from germline, CDR1 is SGHRS and CDR2 is YFSETQ. V was clipped by 2 bases and J by 10 bases, with 15 bases between them. The CDR3 extends over 14 amino acids. In DNA form, the CDR3 reads TGCGCCAGCAGCTTAGGGGGGAGTACTGCAAAACTGTTTTTT. This translates into CASSLGGSTAKLFF. Full variable domain (remainder filled in from reference TRBV5-1 and TRBJ1-4): KAGVTQTPRYLIKTRGQQVTLSCSPISGHRSVSWYQQTPGQGLQFLFEYFSETQRNKGNFPGRFSGRQFSNSRSEMNVSTLELGDSALYLCASSLGGSTAKLFFGSGTQLSVL.

The gene calls are TRBV5-1 and TRBJ1-1; D is undetermined. Germline V gives CDR1 SGHRS, CDR2 YFSETQ. CDR3 length: 13 amino acids. The ends were cut back, 3 bases at V and 6 bases at J, with 12 bases in the middle. CDR3 DNA sequence: TGCGCCAGCAGCTCCGGCGGGTTTGCTGAAGCTTTCTTT. Encoded protein: CASSSGGFAEAFF.

J is TRBJ1-4 and V is TRBV11-2; 7 bases fit TRBD1. The germline CDR1 and CDR2 sequences are SGHAT and FQNNGV. V lost 1 base and J lost 6; bases outside the gene matches: 5. The CDR3 loop spans 15 amino acids. The CDR3: CASSLVGGAYEKLFF. The CDR3 nucleotides read TGTGCCAGCAGCTTAGTAGGGGGCGCGTATGAAAAACTGTTTTTT.

This clone was detected many times. The sample contains more than one DNA sequence encoding this CDR3. The V gene is TRBV5-1, the J gene TRBJ1-4; no clear D gene. CDR3 length equals 14 residues. Trimming left V 0 bases short and J 8 bases short, with 11 bases between. Germline CDR1 reads SGHRS; CDR2 reads YFSETQ. The CDR3 DNA follows: TGCGCCAGCAGCTTGGAGAGGGCCAACGAAAAACTGTTTTTT. Its protein is CASSLERANEKLFF.

The chain couples TRBV19 to TRBJ1-2; no firm D call. With 1 base removed from V and 3 bases from J, the gap between germline ends came to 9 bases. CDR1 is LNHDA, CDR2 SQIVND, per germline (reference sequence). This CDR3 contains 14 residues. CDR3 DNA: TGTGCCAGTAGTATAGGCCAGCGACACTATGGCTACACCTTC. The encoded protein is CASSIGQRHYGYTF.

This chain joins TRBV6-5 and TRBJ1-5, with D perhaps matching TRBD1 (6 bases). This CDR3 has 14 amino acids. V lost 5 bases, J lost 7 bases, and 15 bases lay in between. Germline CDR1 and CDR2: MNHEY and SVGAGI. This chain's CDR3 is CASSDTGIWQPQHF. The CDR3 DNA follows: TGTGCCAGCAGTGATACAGGGATTTGGCAGCCCCAGCATTTT.

V is TRBV5-5 and J is TRBJ1-5, with D hard to call. Germline V gene lookup returns CDR1 SGHKS and CDR2 YYEKEE (reference sequence). The CDR3 spans 15 residues. V was pared by 2 bases and J by 4 bases, with 13 bases between. The CDR3 DNA sequence: TGTGCCAGCAGCTTTGATCCGGCGGGGAATCAGCCCCAGCATTTT. Translating gives CASSFDPAGNQPQHF.

V usage is TRBV6-5 and J usage is TRBJ2-1; no firm D call. CDR1 MNHEY and CDR2 SVGAGI come from the germline V gene. The CDR3 covers 14 residues. V was shortened by 0 bases and J by 5 bases, with 8 bases between the two germline ends. CDR3 protein: CASSYSLMDNEQFF. The CDR3 region has the DNA TGTGCCAGCAGTTACTCGTTGATGGACAATGAGCAGTTCTTC.

V and J are TRBV7-9 and TRBJ1-6; D uncertain. This CDR3 contains 13 residues. The V gene lost 1 base and the J gene lost 5 bases, with 3 bases spanning the gap. Per the germline V gene, CDR1 is SEHNR and CDR2 is FQNEAQ (reference sequence). CDR3 protein: CASSLENNSPLHF. DNA of the CDR3: TGTGCCAGCAGCTTAGAAAATAATTCACCCCTCCACTTT.

CDR3 protein: CASSQGGLLEQYF. In DNA, the CDR3 is TGTGCCAGCAGTCAAGGGGGGCTTCTCGAGCAGTACTTC. V is TRBV11-3 and J is TRBJ2-7, with D perhaps being TRBD1 or TRBD2 (6 bases each). Looked up from germline, CDR1 is SGHNT and CDR2 is YENEEA. The ends were cut back, 6 bases at V and 6 bases at J, with 15 bases in the middle. There are 13 residues in the CDR3.

The V and J genes are TRBV9 and TRBJ1-1; TRBD1 might be the D (5 bases). The CDR3 is made up of 14 amino acids. The germline V gene has CDR1 SGDLS and CDR2 YYNGEE. V lost 0 bases, J lost 1 base, and 7 bases lay in between. CDR3 loop: CASSVGQRNTEAFF. DNA of the CDR3: TGTGCCAGCAGCGTAGGACAGAGGAACACTGAAGCTTTCTTT. The full variable domain, in which reference TRBV9 and TRBJ1-1 provide the parts outside the CDR3, is DSGVTQTPKHLITATGQRVTLRCSPRSGDLSVYWYQQSLDQGLQFLIQYYNGEERAKGNILERFSAQQFPDLHSELNLSSLELGDSALYFCASSVGQRNTEAFFGQGTRLTVV.

The rearrangement uses TRBV27 and TRBJ1-2; a possible D gene is TRBD1 (6 bases). V dropped 3 bases and J dropped 4 bases, with 18 bases sitting between them. CDR3 length: 16 residues. The germline V gene encodes CDR1 MNHEY and CDR2 SMNVEV (reference sequence). CDR3 nucleotide sequence: TGTGCCAGCAGTTTGATGGCGGGGGGGCGCGGCTATGGCTACACCTTC. This translates into CASSLMAGGRGYGYTF.

J is TRBJ1-5 and V is TRBV10-2, with 7 positions matching TRBD1. V was clipped by 6 bases and J by 6 bases; unmatched bases: 8. The length of the CDR3 is 14 residues. CDR1 is WSHSY, CDR2 SAAADI, per germline. The CDR3 coding sequence is TGCGCCAGCAGAAAACAGGGGACCCCTCAGCCCCAGCATTTT. Translation gives CASRKQGTPQPQHF.

The rearrangement uses TRBV29-1 and TRBJ1-1, with 7 bases lining up with TRBD1. The V and J ends lost 6 bases and 3 bases, in that order; junction bases with no gene match: 10. Germline V gene data show CDR1 as SQVTM and CDR2 as ANQGSEA. This CDR3 spans 14 amino acids. The CDR3 nucleotides read TGCAGCGTGACTTTAGGGGGCCCTGACACTGAAGCTTTCTTT. This gives the protein CSVTLGGPDTEAFF.

The chain recombines TRBV19 with TRBJ2-5, with unresolved D. The CDR3 is made up of 13 amino acids. Germline V gives CDR1 LNHDA, CDR2 SQIVND (reference sequence). The V and J ends lost 1 base and 1 base respectively, with 4 bases between them. In nucleotides, the CDR3 is TGTGCCAGTAGTATAGGGATCCAAGAGACCCAGTACTTC. Amino acids: CASSIGIQETQYF.

The genes are TRBV14 and TRBJ2-3, with 10 nucleotides matching TRBD1. The germline CDR1 and CDR2 sequences are SGHDN and FVKESK. Trimming took 0 bases from V and 2 from J; bases not matched to a gene: 5. The CDR3 contains 17 residues. The CDR3 DNA reads TGTGCCAGCAGCCAAGATGTGGGACAGGGGATCACAGATACGCAGTATTTT. It encodes CASSQDVGQGITDTQYF.

This sequence joins TRBV25-1 and TRBJ2-7; D is possibly TRBD1 or TRBD2 (5 bases each). The V and J ends lost 1 base and 1 base respectively, with 8 bases between them. CDR3 size: 14 residues. CDR1 is MGHDK and CDR2 is SYGVNS in the germline V gene. CDR3 loop: CASSEWGKSYEQYF. DNA of the CDR3: TGTGCCAGCAGTGAATGGGGGAAGTCCTACGAGCAGTACTTC.

The chain carries TRBV6-6 and TRBJ2-1; no firm D call. The CDR3 extends over 11 amino acids. Germline CDR1 is MNHNY and CDR2 is SVGAGI (reference sequence). V lost 2 bases to trimming and J lost 6 bases, with 2 bases between them. CDR3 DNA: TGTGCCAGCAGTTACGCCAATGAGCAGTTCTTC. It translates to CASSYANEQFF.

The V gene is TRBV2, the J gene TRBJ2-3; no definite D call. CDR1 and CDR2 from the germline V gene are SNHLY and FYNNEI. Deletions cut 5 bases from V and 10 bases from J, with 10 bases between. The CDR3 has 11 residues. The CDR3 DNA follows: TGTGCCAGCAGTCCCCAAGCTGCGCAGTATTTT. Amino acid sequence: CASSPQAAQYF.

The rearrangement uses TRBV19 and TRBJ2-1; 8 bases fit TRBD2. With 6 bases clipped from V and 7 bases from J, the junction kept 11 bases outside the gene matches. This CDR3 contains 15 residues. Germline CDR1 LNHDA, CDR2 SQIVND (reference sequence). In DNA, the CDR3 is TGTGCCAGTAGCTCTAGCGGGTCGTTTAGAAATGAGCAGTTCTTC. It is translated as CASSSSGSFRNEQFF.

The chain employs TRBV5-1 and TRBJ2-5; D might be TRBD2 (6 bases). The CDR3 contains 13 residues. Germline-derived CDR1 and CDR2 are SGHRS and YFSETQ. V gave up 4 bases and J gave up 3 bases, with 10 bases separating them. In nucleotides, the CDR3 is TGCGCCAGCAGCGCAGGGACTGAAGAGACCCAGTACTTC. As protein: CASSAGTEETQYF.

The V and J genes are TRBV2 and TRBJ1-2; D is possibly TRBD1 (6 bases). The V gene's germline CDR1 is SNHLY and CDR2 FYNNEI. The CDR3 has 13 residues. Trimming took 4 bases from V and 5 from J, leaving 11 bases between them. The chain's CDR3 is CASSVGGVYGYTF. CDR3 DNA: TGTGCCAGCAGTGTGGGGGGCGTTTATGGCTACACCTTC.

This clone was observed many times. The junction differs from germline at one of its ends, possibly a read error. The chain employs TRBV7-9 and TRBJ1-4; a weak D match, TRBD1 (5 bases). Germline values: CDR1 SEHNR, CDR2 FQNEAQ (reference sequence). This CDR3 spans 12 amino acids. The DNA for the CDR3 is TGTGCCAGCAGCTTAGCGGGCAGGGCCGTGGCTTTT. Its protein product is CASSLAGRAVAF.

V and J are TRBV6-5 and TRBJ1-2, with 8 nucleotides matching TRBD1. Germline V lookup: CDR1 MNHEY, CDR2 SVGAGI. The CDR3 totals 15 residues. Trimming took 6 bases from V and 5 from J; bases not matched to a gene: 11. CDR3 nucleotide sequence: TGTGCCAGCAGCTTGCCAGAACAGGGGGTTTATGGCTACACCTTC. Translating gives CASSLPEQGVYGYTF.

This rearrangement joins TRBV2 to TRBJ2-5; 7 positions agree with TRBD1. Germline V lookup: CDR1 SNHLY, CDR2 FYNNEI. V lost 6 bases to trimming and J lost 3 bases; unmatched junction nucleotides: 13. The CDR3 sequence is 16 residues long. CDR3 sequence (DNA): TGTGCCAGCAGACCTATGACAGGGACGGGGAAAGAGACCCAGTACTTC. It specifies CASRPMTGTGKETQYF. Full variable domain (rest looked up from reference TRBV2 and TRBJ2-5): EPEVTQTPSHQVTQMGQEVILRCVPISNHLYFYWYRQILGQKVEFLVSFYNNEISEKSEIFDDQFSVERPDGSNFTLKIRSTKLEDSAMYFCASRPMTGTGKETQYFGPGTRLLVL.

The chain recombines TRBV19 with TRBJ1-5, with 7 bases matching TRBD1. V was pared by 4 bases and J by 2 bases, with 2 bases of the junction left unmatched. This CDR3 is 14 amino acids long. In germline, CDR1 is LNHDA, CDR2 SQIVND (reference sequence). CDR3 region: CASSRQGGNQPQHF. CDR3 in DNA: TGTGCCAGTAGTAGACAGGGCGGCAATCAGCCCCAGCATTTT.

The chain carries TRBV19 and TRBJ2-5, with D possibly matching TRBD1 (6 bases). The CDR3 consists of 12 residues. Between the trimmed V and J ends, which lost 5 bases and 4 bases, there was a span of 8 bases. Looked up from germline, CDR1 is LNHDA and CDR2 is SQIVND (reference sequence). The CDR3 region is CASSQGLETQYF. The CDR3 coding sequence is TGTGCCAGTAGTCAGGGGTTAGAGACCCAGTACTTC. The whole variable domain, remainder taken from reference TRBV19 and TRBJ2-5, is DGGITQSPKYLFRKEGQNVTLSCEQNLNHDAMYWYRQDPGQGLRLIYYSQIVNDFQKGDIAEGYSVSREKKESFPLTVTSAQKNPTAFYLCASSQGLETQYFGPGTRLLVL.

The rearrangement links TRBV2 to TRBJ1-2; D remains ambiguous. Germline CDR1 is SNHLY and CDR2 is FYNNEI. The CDR3 contains 13 residues. V lost 3 bases, J lost 4 bases, and 9 bases lay in between. The CDR3 bases are TGTGCCAGCAGTGACTTGGGTACCTATGGCTACACCTTC. Translating it yields CASSDLGTYGYTF.

Only one count was recorded for this clone. This sequence joins TRBV18 and TRBJ2-2, with D possibly TRBD2 on 6 matching bases. V dropped 5 bases and J dropped 1 base, with 14 bases sitting between them. The CDR3 extends over 16 amino acids. Germline V gene data show CDR1 as KGHSH and CDR2 as LQKENI. CDR3 in DNA: TGTGCCAGCTCAGCCGCGATGGGAGGGAACACCGGGGAGCTGTTTTTT. Protein sequence: CASSAAMGGNTGELFF.

The chain combines TRBV10-2 with TRBJ2-2; no clear D. V lost 3 bases and J lost 2, with 4 bases in between. The CDR3 extends over 13 amino acids. Germline CDR1 and CDR2: WSHSY and SAAADI. The CDR3 DNA reads TGCGCCAGCAGTGACTATAACACCGGGGAGCTGTTTTTT. This sequence encodes CASSDYNTGELFF.

This rearrangement joins TRBV30 to TRBJ2-5; 8 nucleotides agree with TRBD2. In germline, CDR1 is GTSNPN, CDR2 SVGIG (reference sequence). CDR3 length equals 14 residues. V lost 4 bases, J lost 1 base, and 5 bases stayed unmatched. CDR3 DNA: TGTGCCTGGACGGCGGGGGGATTCCAAGAGACCCAGTACTTC. This gives the protein CAWTAGGFQETQYF.

The genes are TRBV5-6 and TRBJ2-7; 13 bases match TRBD2. Unmatched junction bases numbered 4, after V lost 4 bases and J lost 6 bases. The germline gives CDR1 SGHDT, CDR2 YYEEEE. The CDR3 spans 14 residues. CDR3 nucleotide sequence: TGTGCCAGCAGCAAAACTAGCGGGGGGGCCGAGCAGTACGTC. Protein: CASSKTSGGAEQYV.